This TCR beta chain was observed in a study of blood T cells in healthy people across ages (dated by TCRdb to the mid-2010s). Regarding the complete study: Template switching captured roughly one uniquely barcoded TCR beta cDNA molecule per two T cells in model experiments. Age-related changes in TCR beta repertoire diversity were measured in the study by deep sequencing normalized with unique cDNA molecular identifiers. Using the same blood draw, the study looked at two additional independent replicas of 1 million unique cDNA reads for two donors, one aged 18 to 29 and the other aged 80 or older. Donors were grouped into four age groups: young (average 16 years), middle-aged (less than 40), aged (over 55) and long-lived (less than 85). What the research found in general, with its limitations: A strong correlation was found between observed TCR beta diversity and the percentage of naive T cells measured by flow cytometry. Because the CMV infection status of the donors was unknown, age-related changes in expanded clonotypes may potentially have been confounded. Bulk unsorted PBMC profiling prevented conclusive comparison of naive and antigen-experienced compartments. Total diversity estimates from one million sequenced T cells were considered lower bounds and underestimates. As age increased, observed TCR beta diversity per million T cells dropped in a roughly linear way, and a significant reduction was already evident by age about 40. Compared with the aged group, the long-lived group had more naive CD4+ T cells, fewer expanded clones and increased TCR diversity, suggesting age selection.

Donors were approximately 42 systemically healthy Caucasian individuals from Russia aged roughly 6 to 100 years. Each donor gave roughly 9.5 milliliters of peripheral blood, collected into EDTA-treated Vacutainer tubes. PBMCs were isolated by Ficoll-Paque density-gradient centrifugation, with at least 6.5 million obtained per sample. Trizol reagent was used to extract total RNA from the PBMCs, yielding at least 5.5 micrograms per sample. The percentages of naive CD45RAhigh/CD27high T cells were determined by flow cytometry on a PBMC aliquot from every donor. Note on this clonotype: Its specific antigen is unknown. The sample holds no much larger clone one base away, and base qualities are not on file.

The germline V gene provides CDR1 SQVTM and CDR2 ANQGSEA. Taken from cysteine to phenylalanine, the CDR3 has 17 residues. Left in the record is the CDR3 DNA by itself, 51 bases read in frame from the first base. V trim: 4 bases; J trim: 5 bases; unmatched bases: 11. Libraries were constructed by 5' RACE. Sequencing instrument: Illumina HiSeq 2500. A second roughly 6 to 11 cycle PCR used a sample-barcoded 5' primer and a J-beta primer mix. Each TCR beta cDNA molecule received a unique molecular identifier from a template-switch 5' adaptor carrying 12 random nucleotides. Each sample yielded at least 3 million CDR3-containing paired-end reads. All of the RNA was converted into first-strand cDNA using the Mint cDNA synthesis kit, with a TRBC-specific oligonucleotide serving as the primer. Following uracil-DNA glycosylase treatment, all cDNA underwent a first 18-cycle PCR with the universal primers M1SS and BC2_uni_R. Per the original workflow: Each sample was normalized by randomly selecting 1 million high-quality reads, each carrying a distinct molecular identifier. Reads with shared molecular identifiers were discarded instead of being binned into consensus sequences. MiTCR, with a Q25 quality threshold and the strictest error-elimination algorithm, was used for CDR3 identification, clonotype clustering and error correction. Lower-bound total TCR beta diversity was estimated with a nonparametric unseen species model using Euler transformation. TCRdb took the public reads, trimmed them with fastp at Q25, ran MiXCR for clone calling and kept in-frame beta chains. Rows are unified per CDR3 protein, each entry keeping the most common DNA and genes. The V and J calls come from TCRdb's annotation, not from the publication. The sample table holds under 1,100,000 distinct CDR3 sequences, of which approximately 25% were seen once. Approximately 0.79% of the sample is taken by the ten largest.

The same data also contributed to another study, on T cells of mothers and their children. The second study also describes: Donors were nine systemically healthy Caucasian individuals: three mothers and their six children. cDNA synthesis consumed the entire amount of extracted RNA, loaded at around 1.5 ug RNA in each 15 ul reaction. In the second PCR, sample barcodes and 2-4 random nucleotides were introduced via the M1S primer. Each mother yielded over 9.5 million TCR beta CDR3 reads and each child 3 million or so reads. TCR recombination output is similarly shaped by thymic selection in related and unrelated pairs, with a minor effect exerted by inherited differences. Normalized repertoire overlap was always found to be slightly, but never significantly, higher in related mother-child pairs than in unrelated mother-child pairs. No persistent microchimeric T cell clones were detected, at a sensitivity of roughly 100 clones per million clonotypes. In the study, deep NGS was used to compare the TCR beta repertoires of mothers and children, and features distinguishing related mother-child pairs from unrelated individuals were sought. On average, the children were approximately 11 +/- 4 years old, while the mothers were approximately 40 +/- 4 years old. After adapters were ligated using NEBNext reagents, the libraries underwent 100+100 nt paired-end sequencing on an Illumina HiSeq 2000. Mother and child libraries were prepared a month apart and sequenced in separate runs to prevent cross-contamination. Each donor had between 500,000 and 2,000,000 distinct TCR beta clonotypes identified. Naive TCR beta clonotypes were estimated from low-frequency clonotypes matched to each donor's FACS-determined naive share, without sorting.

The TCR sequence derives from a girl aged 2-10 years in good health. The chain was built from TRBV29-1 and TRBJ2-7, and TRBD2 matches 16 of the central bases. Source material: blood. The DNA is TGCAGCGTTGCCGGGACTAGCGGGAGGGCCCTCATGGACGAGCAGTACTTC. Its coded protein is CSVAGTSGRALMDEQYF.